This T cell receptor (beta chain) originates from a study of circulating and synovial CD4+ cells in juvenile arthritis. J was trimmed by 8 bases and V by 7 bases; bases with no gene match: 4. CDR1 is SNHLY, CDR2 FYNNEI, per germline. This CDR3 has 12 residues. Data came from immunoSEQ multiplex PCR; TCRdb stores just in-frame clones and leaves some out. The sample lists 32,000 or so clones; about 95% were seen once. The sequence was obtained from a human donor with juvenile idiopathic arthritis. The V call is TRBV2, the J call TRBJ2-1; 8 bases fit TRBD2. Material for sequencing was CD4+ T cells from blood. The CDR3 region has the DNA TGTGCCAGCAAGTTACTAGCGGATGAGCAGTTCTTC. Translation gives CASKLLADEQFF.